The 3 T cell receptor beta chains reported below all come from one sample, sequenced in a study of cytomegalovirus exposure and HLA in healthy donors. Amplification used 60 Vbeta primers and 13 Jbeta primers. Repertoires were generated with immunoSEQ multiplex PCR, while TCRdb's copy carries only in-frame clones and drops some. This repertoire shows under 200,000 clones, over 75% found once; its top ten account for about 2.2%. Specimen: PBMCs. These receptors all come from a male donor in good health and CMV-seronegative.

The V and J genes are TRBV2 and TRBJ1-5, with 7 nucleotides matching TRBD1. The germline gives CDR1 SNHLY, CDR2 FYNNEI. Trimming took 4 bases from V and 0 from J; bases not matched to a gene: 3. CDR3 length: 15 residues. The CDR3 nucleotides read TGTGCCAGCAGTGCACAGGGGTATAGCAATCAGCCCCAGCATTTT. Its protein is CASSAQGYSNQPQHF.

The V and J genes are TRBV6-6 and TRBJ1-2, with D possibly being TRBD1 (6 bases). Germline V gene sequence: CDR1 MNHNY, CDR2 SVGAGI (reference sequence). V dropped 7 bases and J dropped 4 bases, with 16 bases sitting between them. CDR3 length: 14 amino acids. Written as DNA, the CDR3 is TGTGCCAGCACCCCCCCGGGGGGGGCCTATGGCTACACCTTC. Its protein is CASTPPGGAYGYTF.

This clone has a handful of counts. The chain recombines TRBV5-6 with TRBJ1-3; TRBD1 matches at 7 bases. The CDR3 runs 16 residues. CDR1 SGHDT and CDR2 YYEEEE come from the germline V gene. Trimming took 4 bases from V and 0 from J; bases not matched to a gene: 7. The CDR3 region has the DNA TGTGCCAGCAGCGTATCGGACAGGCTCTCTGGAAACACCATATATTTT. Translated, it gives CASSVSDRLSGNTIYF. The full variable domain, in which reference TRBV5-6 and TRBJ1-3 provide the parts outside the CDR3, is DAGVTQSPTHLIKTRGQQVTLRCSPKSGHDTVSWYQQALGQGPQFIFQYYEEEERQRGNFPDRFSGHQFPNYSSELNVNALLLGDSALYLCASSVSDRLSGNTIYFGEGSWLTVV.